This T cell receptor (beta chain) was sequenced during a study of blood T cell repertoires in COVID-19. Study-level background: Italy, Spain and the United States were the sources of the convalescent and acute COVID-19 samples. Sample material is recorded as cDNA or gDNA derived from T cells, B-cell-depleted T cells, or PBMCs.

Deletions cut 5 bases from V and 6 bases from J, with 14 bases between. The CDR3 spans 13 residues. CDR1 and CDR2 from the germline V gene are LGHDT and YNNKEL (reference sequence). Some clones are missing from TCRdb's copy, which holds only in-frame ones; the method was immunoSEQ multiplex PCR. The sample contains fewer than 500,000 clones, more than 80% of which appear only once. The sample taken for sequencing was peripheral blood. The receptor comes from a woman in her twenties or thirties with active or convalescent COVID-19. This chain uses TRBV3-1 (or the pseudogene TRBV3-2) with TRBJ2-7; D unclear. Written as DNA, the CDR3 is TGTGCCAGCAGCGCCACCATCCTAGGCGAGCAGTACTTC. Protein: CASSATILGEQYF.